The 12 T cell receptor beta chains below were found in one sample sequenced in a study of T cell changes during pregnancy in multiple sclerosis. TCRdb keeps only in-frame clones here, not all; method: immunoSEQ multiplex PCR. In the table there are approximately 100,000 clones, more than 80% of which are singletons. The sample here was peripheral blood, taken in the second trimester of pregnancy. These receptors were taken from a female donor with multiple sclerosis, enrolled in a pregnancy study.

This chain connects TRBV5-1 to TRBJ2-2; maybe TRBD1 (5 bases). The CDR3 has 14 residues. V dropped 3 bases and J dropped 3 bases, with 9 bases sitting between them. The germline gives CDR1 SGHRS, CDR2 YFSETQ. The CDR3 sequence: CASSYGADTGELFF. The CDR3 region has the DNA TGCGCCAGCAGCTATGGGGCAGACACCGGGGAGCTGTTTTTT. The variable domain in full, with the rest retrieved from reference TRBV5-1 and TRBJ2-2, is KAGVTQTPRYLIKTRGQQVTLSCSPISGHRSVSWYQQTPGQGLQFLFEYFSETQRNKGNFPGRFSGRQFSNSRSEMNVSTLELGDSALYLCASSYGADTGELFFGEGSRLTVL.

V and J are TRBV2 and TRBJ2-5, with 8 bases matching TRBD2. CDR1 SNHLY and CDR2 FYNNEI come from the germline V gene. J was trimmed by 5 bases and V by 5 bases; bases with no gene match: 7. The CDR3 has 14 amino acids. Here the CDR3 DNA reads TGTGCCAGCAGTCTCGGGGGGGCACGGGAGACCCAGTACTTC. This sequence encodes CASSLGGARETQYF.

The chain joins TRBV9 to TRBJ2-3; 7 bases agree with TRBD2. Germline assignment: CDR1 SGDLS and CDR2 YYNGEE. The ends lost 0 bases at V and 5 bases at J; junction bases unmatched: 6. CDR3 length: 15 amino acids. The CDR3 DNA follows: TGTGCCAGCAGCGTAGGGCGGGAGTGGAGAGATACGCAGTATTTT. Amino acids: CASSVGREWRDTQYF.

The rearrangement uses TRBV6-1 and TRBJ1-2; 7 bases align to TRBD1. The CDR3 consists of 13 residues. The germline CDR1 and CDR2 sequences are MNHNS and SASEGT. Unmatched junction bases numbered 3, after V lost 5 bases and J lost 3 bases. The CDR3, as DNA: TGTGCCAGCAGTATTACAGGGGACTATGGCTACACCTTC. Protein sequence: CASSITGDYGYTF.

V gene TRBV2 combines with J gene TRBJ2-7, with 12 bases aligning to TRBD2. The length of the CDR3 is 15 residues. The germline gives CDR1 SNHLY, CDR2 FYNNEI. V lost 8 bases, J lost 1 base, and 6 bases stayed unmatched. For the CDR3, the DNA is TGTGCCAGCGGCCTAGCGGGGGGGAGGTCCTACGAGCAGTACTTC. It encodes CASGLAGGRSYEQYF.

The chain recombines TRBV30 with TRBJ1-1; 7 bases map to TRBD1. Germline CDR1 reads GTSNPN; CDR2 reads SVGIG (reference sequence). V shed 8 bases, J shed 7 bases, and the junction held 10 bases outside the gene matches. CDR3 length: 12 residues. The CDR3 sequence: CAGAGGTLEAFF. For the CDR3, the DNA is TGTGCCGGAGCAGGGGGAACCCTTGAAGCTTTCTTT.

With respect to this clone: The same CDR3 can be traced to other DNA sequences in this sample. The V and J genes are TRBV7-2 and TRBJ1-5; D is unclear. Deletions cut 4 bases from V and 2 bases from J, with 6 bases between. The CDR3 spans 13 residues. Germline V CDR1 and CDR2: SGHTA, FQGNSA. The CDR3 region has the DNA TGTGCCAGCAGCTCTGGCCGCAATCAGCCCCAGCATTTT. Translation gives CASSSGRNQPQHF.

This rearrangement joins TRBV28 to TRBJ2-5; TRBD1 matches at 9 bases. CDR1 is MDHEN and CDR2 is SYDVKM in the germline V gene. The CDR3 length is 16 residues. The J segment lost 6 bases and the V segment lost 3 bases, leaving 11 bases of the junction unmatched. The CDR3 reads CASSFHRTGVRKTQYF. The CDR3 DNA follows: TGTGCCAGCAGTTTCCACAGGACAGGGGTCCGTAAGACCCAGTACTTC.

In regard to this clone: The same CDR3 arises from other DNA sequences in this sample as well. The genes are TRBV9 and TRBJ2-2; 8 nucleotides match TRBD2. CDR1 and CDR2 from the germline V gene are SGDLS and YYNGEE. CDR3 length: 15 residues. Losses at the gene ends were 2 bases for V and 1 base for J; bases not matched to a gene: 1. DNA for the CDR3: TGTGCCAGCAGCGTGGCGGGAGGGAACACCGGGGAGCTGTTTTTT. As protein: CASSVAGGNTGELFF.

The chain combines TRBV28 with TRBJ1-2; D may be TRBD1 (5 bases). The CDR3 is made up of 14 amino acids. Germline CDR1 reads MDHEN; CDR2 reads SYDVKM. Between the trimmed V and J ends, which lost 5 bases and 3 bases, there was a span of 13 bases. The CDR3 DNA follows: TGTGCCAGCAGTCCCTTAACAGGACACTATGGCTACACCTTC. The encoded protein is CASSPLTGHYGYTF.

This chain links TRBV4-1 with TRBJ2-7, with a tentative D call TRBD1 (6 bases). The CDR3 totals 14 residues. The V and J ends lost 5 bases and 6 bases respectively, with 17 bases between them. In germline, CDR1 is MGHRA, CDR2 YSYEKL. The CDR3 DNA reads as TGCGCCAGCAGCTTACAGGGAGAAGTCAGCGAGCAGTACTTC. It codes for CASSLQGEVSEQYF.

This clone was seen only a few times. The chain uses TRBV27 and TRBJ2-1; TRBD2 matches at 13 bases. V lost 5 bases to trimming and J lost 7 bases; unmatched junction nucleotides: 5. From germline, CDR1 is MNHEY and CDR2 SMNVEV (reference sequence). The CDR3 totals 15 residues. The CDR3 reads CASSPTSGRGNEQFF. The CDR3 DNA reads TGTGCCAGCAGTCCTACTAGCGGGAGGGGGAATGAGCAGTTCTTC.